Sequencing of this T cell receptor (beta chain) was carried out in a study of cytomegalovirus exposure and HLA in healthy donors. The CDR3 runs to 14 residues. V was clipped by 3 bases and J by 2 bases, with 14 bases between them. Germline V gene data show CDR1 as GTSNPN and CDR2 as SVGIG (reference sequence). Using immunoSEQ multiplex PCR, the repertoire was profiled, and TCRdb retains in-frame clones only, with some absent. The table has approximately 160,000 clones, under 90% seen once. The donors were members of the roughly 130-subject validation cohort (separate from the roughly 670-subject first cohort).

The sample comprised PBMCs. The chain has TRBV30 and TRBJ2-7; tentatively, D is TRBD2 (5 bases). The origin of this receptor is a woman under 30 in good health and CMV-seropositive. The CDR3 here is CAWSRTDRAYEQYF. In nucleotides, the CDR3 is TGTGCCTGGAGCAGGACTGACCGAGCCTACGAGCAGTACTTC. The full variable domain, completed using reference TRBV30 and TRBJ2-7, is SQTIHQWPATLVQPVGSPLSLECTVEGTSNPNLYWYRQAAGRGLQLLFYSVGIGQISSEVPQNLSASRPQDRQFILSSKKLLLSDSGFYLCAWSRTDRAYEQYFGPGTRLTVT.